This TCR beta chain was retrieved from a study of T-cell reconstitution after alpha-beta-depleted transplantation in children. Points from the study as a whole: The origin of alpha-beta T cells about two months after transplant was reportedly several hundred expanded graft clones. Surviving recipient T cells and thymic progenitors accounted for the high day-60 TCRbeta diversity observed in some patients.

The authors prepared the TCRbeta library with unique molecular identifiers. TCRdb re-analysed the PCR reads in MiXCR, keeping a single row per CDR3 protein. There are about 180,000 distinct CDR3 sequences in the sample; 11% occur only once, and over 10% lies in the top ten. The table lists this clonotype with many counts. Its cognate antigen is unknown. The V and J ends lost 8 bases and 0 bases, in that order; junction bases with no gene match: 8. This CDR3 comprises 15 residues. Germline lookup yields CDR1 SGHTA and CDR2 FQGNSA. The source material was PBMCs, sampled before TCRalphabeta/CD19-depleted stem cell transplant. The receptor comes from a boy aged 2 to 10 with acute myeloid leukemia, due to receive a stem cell transplant. The genes are TRBV7-2 and TRBJ2-3; 7 bases are shared with TRBD2. The CDR3 nucleotides are TGTGCCAGCCGACTAGCACCCAGTAGCACAGATACGCAGTATTTT. Residues: CASRLAPSSTDTQYF.